A selection of T cell receptor beta chains follows, all from one sample in a study of OX40 agonist ivuxolimab in advanced cancers. Profiling relied on immunoSEQ multiplex PCR, and the TCRdb table lists in-frame clones only, not all of them. The sample yields 30,000 to 40,000 clones, about 82% seen once. The specimen was CD4+ or CD8+ T cells sorted from blood, collected in a trial of the OX40 agonist ivuxolimab. The receptors were gathered from an adult with an advanced solid tumor such as melanoma, head and neck, liver or kidney cancer. Both conserved end residues are part of each CDR3. The D gene is left open where the match is weak. Clone size is shown for a subset of rows, as once, few, many or a class of expanded clone.

TRBV7-3,-,TRBJ2-3,-,TGTGCCAGCAGCTTAAATATGCAGGGGATCTCTAGCACAGATACGCAGTATTTT,CASSLNMQGISSTDTQYF
TRBV2,-,TRBJ2-3,-,TGTGCCAGACGGGACTTCACAGATACGCAGTATTTT,CARRDFTDTQYF
TRBV5-3,-,TRBJ1-2,once,TGTGCCAGCAGCTTGGACACGCACTACACCTTC,CASSLDTHYTF
TRBV2,-,TRBJ2-2,-,TGTGCCAGCAGTCCTCAGGGATTGAACACCGGGGAGCTGTTTTTT,CASSPQGLNTGELFF
TRBV11-3,-,TRBJ2-7,-,TGTGCCAGCAGCTTACGCAGCTACGAGCAGTACTTC,CASSLRSYEQYF
TRBV6-5,TRBD1,TRBJ2-5,-,TGTGCCAGCAGTTCAGGACAGGGACAAGAGACCCAGTACTTC,CASSSGQGQETQYF
TRBV7-7,TRBD2,TRBJ2-3,-,TGTGCCAGCAGCTCCCGACTAGCGGGCACAGATACGCAGTATTTT,CASSSRLAGTDTQYF
TRBV2,-,TRBJ1-1,-,TGTGCCAGCAGAGGCAGCAACACTGAAGCTTTCTTT,CASRGSNTEAFF
TRBV14,-,TRBJ2-7,-,TGTGCCAGCAGCGCTTTGGGGGGTTTCTACGAGCAGTACTTC,CASSALGGFYEQYF
TRBV4-3,TRBD1,TRBJ2-5,-,TGCGCCAGCAGCCAAGTGACAGGGTCTTTGGAGACCCAGTACTTC,CASSQVTGSLETQYF
TRBV4-3,-,TRBJ2-1,-,TGCGCCAGCAGCCAAACTAGCAAGGGCAATGAGCAGTTCTTC,CASSQTSKGNEQFF
TRBV7-8,-,TRBJ2-7,-,TGTGCCAGCAGCTCCAGCTCCTACGAGCAGTACTTC,CASSSSSYEQYF
TRBV10-3,TRBD1,TRBJ2-3,once,TGTGCCATCAGTGACCGACAGGGAGATACGCAGTATTTT,CAISDRQGDTQYF
TRBV5-1,TRBD2,TRBJ2-2,-,TGCGCCAGCCAGGGACTAGCGGGAGTCACCGGGGAGCTGTTTTTT,CASQGLAGVTGELFF
TRBV28,TRBD1,TRBJ2-1,-,TGTGCCAGCCGGGACAGGGCTATCTCCTACAATGAGCAGTTCTTC,CASRDRAISYNEQFF
TRBV6-5,TRBD2,TRBJ2-1,-,TGTGCCAGCAGACTAGCGAGCTCCTACAATGAGCAGTTCTTC,CASRLASSYNEQFF
TRBV9,-,TRBJ2-7,-,TGTGCCAGCAGCGTAGAGGGCGTCATAGGCTACGAGCAGTACTTC,CASSVEGVIGYEQYF
TRBV27,-,TRBJ1-2,few,TGTGCCAGCAGCAGGAGCATCTGGGGCTATGGCTACACCTTC,CASSRSIWGYGYTF
TRBV4-1,-,TRBJ1-5,-,TGCGCCAGCAGCCCTGGGCAGGGGAGAACCTACGGCAATCAGCCCCAGCATTTT,CASSPGQGRTYGNQPQHF
TRBV2,-,TRBJ2-7,-,TGTGCCAGCAGTGAAAGGGGCCCGGGCATGGTCCACGAGCAGTACTTC,CASSERGPGMVHEQYF
TRBV7-3,TRBD2,TRBJ2-1,-,TGTGCCAGCAGCCAGCTAGCGGGAGTAATCTCTGAGCAGTTCTTC,CASSQLAGVISEQFF
TRBV28,-,TRBJ1-4,-,TGTGCCAGCACCGAGGACATTGCAACTAATGAAAAACTGTTTTTT,CASTEDIATNEKLFF
TRBV6-5,TRBD2,TRBJ2-3,-,TGTGCCAGCAGTAGGGACTATAGCACAGATACGCAGTATTTT,CASSRDYSTDTQYF
TRBV5-1,TRBD2,TRBJ2-5,-,TGCGCCAGCAGCTATAGCGGGGGGGCCAGTGAGACCCAGTACTTC,CASSYSGGASETQYF
TRBV14,-,TRBJ2-3,-,TGTGCCAGCAGCCCAGGAGATACGCAGTATTTT,CASSPGDTQYF
TRBV30,-,TRBJ2-7,-,TGTGCCTGGAGTGCGGGACGGGGAACCTACGAGCAGTACTTC,CAWSAGRGTYEQYF
TRBV29-1,-,TRBJ1-2,-,TGCAGCGTTGAAGAACCCAACTCCTATGGCTACACCTTT,CSVEEPNSYGYTF
TRBV7-2,-,TRBJ2-7,-,TGTGCCAGCAGCTTAGTCCCGGGCAGGCTCGAGCAGTACTTC,CASSLVPGRLEQYF
TRBV7-9,TRBD2,TRBJ2-1,once,TGTGCCAGCAGCTATACAACTAGCGGGGTCTACAATGAGCAGTTCTTC,CASSYTTSGVYNEQFF
TRBV5-1,-,TRBJ2-7,-,TGCGCCAGCAGCTTCAAAATCGGTAGGCAGCGGGACACCAGTCTCTACGAGCAGTACTTC,CASSFKIGRQRDTSLYEQYF
TRBV4-3,-,TRBJ1-1,-,TGCGCCAGCAGCTCAGGCCCTCAGAACACTGAAGCTTTCTTT,CASSSGPQNTEAFF
TRBV30,-,TRBJ2-1,-,TGTGCCTGGAGTGCGCAGAATGAGCAGTTCTTC,CAWSAQNEQFF
TRBV29-1,TRBD1,TRBJ2-1,-,TGCAGCAAGAGGACAGGGGGCTCGTACAATGAGCAGTTCTTC,CSKRTGGSYNEQFF
TRBV19,-,TRBJ2-7,-,TGTGCCAGTAGTATATCGGGGACGAACTACGAGCAGTACTTC,CASSISGTNYEQYF
TRBV30,-,TRBJ1-6,-,TGTGCCTGGAGTGTCGCGGATAGAAATTCACCCCTCCACTTT,CAWSVADRNSPLHF
TRBV11-2,-,TRBJ2-4,-,TGTGCCAGCAGCCCAGGAGGGGTCGGGAACATTCAGTACTTC,CASSPGGVGNIQYF
TRBV6-6,TRBD1,TRBJ2-2,-,TGTGCCAGCAGACAAGGACAGGCAAACACCGGGGAGCTGTTTTTT,CASRQGQANTGELFF
TRBV15,-,TRBJ2-3,-,TGTGCCACCAGCAGAGGTGGGAGGGGGTCACAGGCTCCATATACGCAGTATTTT,CATSRGGRGSQAPYTQYF
TRBV28,-,TRBJ2-7,-,TGTGCCAGCAGTTCCGACAGGCTAGCCTACGAGCAGTACTTC,CASSSDRLAYEQYF
TRBV14,TRBD1,TRBJ1-1,-,TGTGCCAGCAGCGACCAGGGGGCGAACACTGAAGCTTTCTTT,CASSDQGANTEAFF
TRBV6-5,-,TRBJ1-2,-,TGTGCCAGCAGTGGGGGCCGCAAGGCCTTATATGGCTACACCTTC,CASSGGRKALYGYTF
TRBV5-1,-,TRBJ2-1,-,TGCGCCAGCAGCCTCGGTTACAACGACAATGAGCAGTTCTTC,CASSLGYNDNEQFF
TRBV19,-,TRBJ2-5,-,TGTGCCAGTAGTATAGTACGGGCAGTCCAAGAGACCCAGTACTTC,CASSIVRAVQETQYF
TRBV10-2,TRBD1,TRBJ1-4,-,TGCGCCAGCAGTCAACAGGGGGAAGTAGGAAAACTGTTTTTT,CASSQQGEVGKLFF
TRBV18,TRBD1,TRBJ2-5,-,TGTGCCAGCTCCACACAGGGGTTACAGGAGACCCAGTACTTC,CASSTQGLQETQYF
TRBV6-1,-,TRBJ1-5,-,TGTGCCAGCAGTGATAGCGGGAATCAGCCCCAGCATTTT,CASSDSGNQPQHF
TRBV11-2,-,TRBJ2-7,-,TGTGCCAGCAGCAATATGGGGGTGGGGTCCTACGAGCAGTACTTC,CASSNMGVGSYEQYF
TRBV2,-,TRBJ1-5,-,TGTGCCAGCAATGGGCAGCTAGATCAGCCCCAGCATTTT,CASNGQLDQPQHF
TRBV9,TRBD1,TRBJ2-2,-,TGTGCCAGCAGCCCTCCGGCCAGGGGGAAGACCGGGGAGCTGTTTTTT,CASSPPARGKTGELFF
TRBV5-3,-,TRBJ1-2,-,TGTGCCAGAGGAATCTTGGGGGCGCGGGGCTACACCTTC,CARGILGARGYTF
TRBV5-1,-,TRBJ2-1,-,TGCGCCAGCAGCTTGGGACAGGGAGGTAATGAGCAGTTCTTC,CASSLGQGGNEQFF
TRBV2,-,TRBJ1-5,few,TGTGCCAGCAGCTGGGACCAGGGTGATCCCCAGCATTTT,CASSWDQGDPQHF
TRBV2,TRBD1,TRBJ1-1,-,TGTGCCAGCAGCGACAGGGGCGACACTGAAGCTTTCTTT,CASSDRGDTEAFF
TRBV4-1,TRBD1,TRBJ1-5,few,TGCGCCAGCAGCCAGGGGACAGGGCTGACTTCAGGTCGCAATCAGCCCCAGCATTTT,CASSQGTGLTSGRNQPQHF
TRBV4-1,-,TRBJ2-7,-,TGCGCCAGCAGCCAAGATTCGGGGTTCGAGCAGTACTTC,CASSQDSGFEQYF
TRBV15,TRBD2,TRBJ2-2,-,TGTGCCACCAGCAGAGGACTAGCGAGAACCGGGGAGCTGTTTTTT,CATSRGLARTGELFF
TRBV29-1,-,TRBJ1-1,-,TGCAGCGTTGGCGCCCTTACAGGGCACACTGAAGCTTTCTTT,CSVGALTGHTEAFF
TRBV4-1,-,TRBJ1-2,-,TGCGCCAGCAGCCAAGTAGGTCGGGGTGCGACTGGCTACACCTTC,CASSQVGRGATGYTF
TRBV2,-,TRBJ2-7,-,TGTGCCAGCAGTGCCTGGGCCGAGGTCGGCGAGCAGTACTTC,CASSAWAEVGEQYF